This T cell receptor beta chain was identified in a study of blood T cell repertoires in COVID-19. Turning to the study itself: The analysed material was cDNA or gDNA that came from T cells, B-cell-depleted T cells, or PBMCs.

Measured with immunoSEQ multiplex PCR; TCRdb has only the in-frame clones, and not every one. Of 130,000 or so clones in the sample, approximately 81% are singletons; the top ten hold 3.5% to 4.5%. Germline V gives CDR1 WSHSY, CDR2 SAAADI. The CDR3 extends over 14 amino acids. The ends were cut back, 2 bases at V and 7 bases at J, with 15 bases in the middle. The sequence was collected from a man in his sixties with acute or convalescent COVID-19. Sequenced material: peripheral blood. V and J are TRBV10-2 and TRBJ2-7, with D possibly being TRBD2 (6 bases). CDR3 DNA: TGCGCCAGCAGTGAGGCCTCATTAAGCGGGGAGCAGTACTTC. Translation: CASSEASLSGEQYF.